These T cell receptor beta chains were read from a single sample in a study of cytomegalovirus exposure and HLA in healthy donors. Assay: immunoSEQ multiplex PCR; the TCRdb copy retains only in-frame clones and omits some. Among some 150,000 clones listed, 80% were seen once. The sample was PBMCs. Every receptor here comes from a woman aged 50 to 65 in good health and CMV-seropositive. CDR3s include the opening cysteine and the closing phenylalanine or tryptophan. The D gene is left open where the match is weak. Size tells how often a clone was seen (once, few, many) or the class of an expanded clone, and some rows leave it out.

. TRBD1 TRBJ1-1 TRBV15 TGTGCCACCAGCACAGTGGACAGGGAGTGGAATGAAGCTTTCTTT CATSTVDREWNEAFF
. . TRBJ1-4 TRBV7-2 TGTGCCAGCAGCTTAGACACAGGGAACGAAAAACTGTTTTTT CASSLDTGNEKLFF
. . TRBJ2-3 TRBV5-1 TGCGCCAGCAGCCTAGGACTATCAACAGATACGCAGTATTTT CASSLGLSTDTQYF
. TRBD1 TRBJ2-7 TRBV7-9 TGTGCCAGCAGCCGGACAGGGCTCGAGCAGTACTTC CASSRTGLEQYF
. . TRBJ2-7 TRBV18 TGTGCCAGCTCACCACTTCGGGGGTCCTACGAGCAGTACTTC CASSPLRGSYEQYF
few . TRBJ1-5 TRBV6-6 TGTTCATCCTCGGGGGGCTCGAATCAGCCCCAGCATTTT CSSSGGSNQPQHF
. TRBD2 TRBJ2-5 TRBV5-4 TGTGCCAGCAGCTTGGAGCTAGCGGGGGCCCTAGGGACCCAGTACTTC CASSLELAGALGTQYF
. TRBD1 TRBJ1-5 TRBV15 TGTGCCACCAGCAGACACCGACAGGGAACTTCCTTGTCCCAGCATTTT CATSRHRQGTSLSQHF
. TRBD1 TRBJ1-3 TRBV6-5 TGTGCCAGCAGAGCACAGGGGGCCACTGGAAACACCATATATTTT CASRAQGATGNTIYF
. TRBD1 TRBJ1-1 TRBV7-6 TGTGCCAGCAGCTTAGACACCGGGACAGGGGAGACTGAAGCTTTCTTT CASSLDTGTGETEAFF
few TRBD2 TRBJ2-7 TRBV6-1 TGTGCCAGCAGGCCTAGCGGCGCCTACGAGCAGTACTTC CASRPSGAYEQYF
. TRBD1 TRBJ1-5 TRBV29-1 TGCAGCGGCGGACAGGGGTGGGATCAGCCCCAGCATTTT CSGGQGWDQPQHF
. . TRBJ1-1 TRBV5-4 TGTGCCAGCAGTCCTCTTGACAGTGAAGCTTTCTTT CASSPLDSEAFF
. . TRBJ2-3 TRBV6-5 TGTGCCGCCATTCCCGCAGGGGCTAGCACAGATACGCAGTATTTT CAAIPAGASTDTQYF
. TRBD1 TRBJ1-5 TRBV30 TGTGCCTGGAGTACCGGGACAGGGTTCTTTCTGGACCATCAGCCCCAGCATTTT CAWSTGTGFFLDHQPQHF
. TRBD1 TRBJ2-3 TRBV5-1 TGCGCCAGCAGCCAGGGGGCGGGCACAGATACGCAGTATTTT CASSQGAGTDTQYF
once TRBD1 TRBJ1-5 TRBV10-3 TGTGCCATCAGTGAGCGGGCAGGGGGGCAGCCCCAGCATTTT CAISERAGGQPQHF
. . TRBJ2-3 TRBV5-6 TGTGCCAGCAGCTCACAGGGCAGAGGAGGCACAGATACGCAGTATTTT CASSSQGRGGTDTQYF
. . TRBJ1-3 TRBV30 TGTGCCTGGGATGGAGTCTCTGGAAACACCATATATTTT CAWDGVSGNTIYF
. . TRBJ2-5 TRBV4-1 TGCGCCAGCAGCCAGGCCCGGTGGGGGAGGACCCAAGAGACCCAGTACTTC CASSQARWGRTQETQYF
. . TRBJ2-5 TRBV7-9 TGTGCCAGCAGCTCGCAGGGGCAAGAGACCCAGTACTTC CASSSQGQETQYF
few . TRBJ1-1 TRBV2 TGTGCCAGCAGTGAGGCGGGGGAAGTTGCTTTCTTT CASSEAGEVAFF
once . TRBJ2-2 TRBV4-3 TGCGCCAGCAGCCTGCAGGCAGGTTCGAACACCGGGGAGCTGTTTTTT CASSLQAGSNTGELFF
. . TRBJ2-7 TRBV4-2 TGTGCCAGCAGCCAAGAGGTCGGCAGGGCCCCCTACGAGCAGTACTTC CASSQEVGRAPYEQYF
. . TRBJ2-1 TRBV19 TGTGCCAGTAGTATAGCGGCAGGGCCTCTCTACAATGAGCAGTTCTTC CASSIAAGPLYNEQFF
. . TRBJ2-7 TRBV11-2 TGTGCCAGCAGTTTAGGAGGGCGGCAGTACTTC CASSLGGRQYF
few . TRBJ1-1 TRBV5-6 TGTGCCAGCAGCTTGGACAGAAGAATGAACACTGAAGCTTTCTTT CASSLDRRMNTEAFF
once TRBD2 TRBJ2-1 TRBV5-1 TGCGCCAGCTCAGTTGGGCTAGCGGGGCTCAATGAGCAGTTCTTC CASSVGLAGLNEQFF
. . TRBJ2-1 TRBV28 TGTGCCAGCAGTCTCGGACTCGGCAATGAGCAGTTCTTC CASSLGLGNEQFF
. TRBD2 TRBJ2-7 TRBV29-1 TGCAGCGTTGGGACTAGCGGGGGGTACGAGCAGTACTTC CSVGTSGGYEQYF
. . TRBJ2-3 TRBV11-2 TGTGCCAGCAGCTTATCCGGCAGGATCACAGATACGCAGTATTTT CASSLSGRITDTQYF